The T cell receptor (beta chain) under discussion was sequenced for a study of blood T cell repertoires in COVID-19. The overall study: Researchers got acute and convalescent COVID-19 samples from the United States, Italy and Spain. From T cells, B-cell-depleted T cells, or PBMCs came the material, which was cDNA or gDNA.

Authors' analysis steps: Scientists estimated how many nucleated cells there were by amplifying reference gene primers. This table comes from immunoSEQ multiplex PCR, and its TCRdb copy is limited to in-frame clones, with some not included. V and J calls and clone size are copied from that table; D and trimming were computed from the DNA. Among around 250,000 clones listed, about 82% were seen once. CDR3 length: 17 residues. From germline, CDR1 is SEHNR and CDR2 FQNEAQ (reference sequence). Trimming removed 1 base at V and 4 bases at J, with 16 bases between. The J gene is TRBJ2-2, the V gene TRBV7-9; weak D call: TRBD2 (6 bases). The sequence derives from an elderly man with acute or convalescent COVID-19. The specimen sequenced was peripheral blood. The CDR3: CASSLGLKGGTTGELFF. The CDR3 coding sequence is TGTGCCAGCAGCTTAGGCCTGAAGGGCGGGACCACCGGGGAGCTGTTTTTT.